A single sample is the source of the 19 T cell receptor beta chains below, sequenced in a study of cytomegalovirus exposure and HLA in healthy donors. With 60 Vbeta and 13 Jbeta primers, the PCR was carried out. TCRdb's table, derived via immunoSEQ multiplex PCR, lists solely in-frame clones and lacks some. The sample lists some 130,000 clones; approximately 60% were seen once. Sequencing was performed on PBMCs. The receptors stem from a human donor in good health.

This clone was seen a handful of times. This chain joins TRBV4-1 and TRBJ2-2, with TRBD1 as a possible D gene (6 bases). CDR1 and CDR2 from the germline V gene are MGHRA and YSYEKL. The CDR3 length is 16 residues. Between the trimmed V and J ends, which lost 6 bases and 6 bases, there was a span of 20 bases. The CDR3: CASRRVGGDIPGELFF. The CDR3 bases are TGCGCCAGCAGGCGAGTTGGGGGCGACATTCCCGGGGAGCTGTTTTTT.

The chain has TRBV7-6 and TRBJ1-2; 9 positions match TRBD1. V shed 1 base, J shed 6 bases, and the junction held 12 bases outside the gene matches. The CDR3 loop spans 17 amino acids. Germline values: CDR1 SGHVS, CDR2 FNYEAQ. In DNA form, the CDR3 reads TGTGCCAGCAGCTTAGGGACAGGGGCATACCGGGGGGATGGCTACACCTTC. This sequence encodes CASSLGTGAYRGDGYTF.

The chain couples TRBV7-3 to TRBJ2-1; D remains unclear. The CDR3 contains 13 residues. Germline assignment: CDR1 SGHTA and CDR2 FQGTGA. Trimming removed 1 base from V and 5 bases from J, with 6 bases in between. The CDR3 region is CASSLNRDNEQFF. The CDR3 nucleotides read TGTGCCAGCAGCTTAAACAGAGACAATGAGCAGTTCTTC.

The V and J genes are TRBV18 and TRBJ2-7; D possibly corresponds to TRBD2 (6 bases). Per germline, CDR1 KGHSH and CDR2 LQKENI. The ends were cut back, 4 bases at V and 2 bases at J, with 15 bases in the middle. The CDR3 totals 15 residues. In DNA, the CDR3 is TGTGCCAGCTCACTAGGGACGGCGGGGACCTACGAGCAGTACTTC. As protein: CASSLGTAGTYEQYF.

On this clone: This sample also contains other DNA sequences that code for the same CDR3. The gene calls are TRBV14 and TRBJ2-7; D possibly corresponds to TRBD1 (5 bases). CDR1 SGHDN and CDR2 FVKESK come from the germline V gene. Trimming left V 1 base short and J 3 bases short, with 7 bases between. CDR3 size: 13 residues. CDR3 DNA: TGTGCCAGCAGCCAAGGCCAGGGCTACGAGCAGTACTTC. Its translation: CASSQGQGYEQYF.

V gene TRBV4-1 combines with J gene TRBJ2-4; TRBD1 matches at 7 bases. J was trimmed by 11 bases and V by 3 bases; bases with no gene match: 4. The CDR3 consists of 12 residues. Germline lookup yields CDR1 MGHRA and CDR2 YSYEKL. This chain's CDR3 is CASSQQGQFQYF. The CDR3 region has the DNA TGCGCCAGCAGCCAGCAGGGACAGTTTCAGTACTTC.

The rearrangement joins TRBV18 to TRBJ1-5, with no clear D. Germline lookup yields CDR1 KGHSH and CDR2 LQKENI. CDR3 length: 14 amino acids. V lost 2 bases to trimming and J lost 0 bases, with 5 bases between them. CDR3 region: CASSPANSNQPQHF. CDR3 sequence (DNA): TGTGCCAGCTCACCAGCGAATAGCAATCAGCCCCAGCATTTT. The full variable domain, its missing parts supplied by reference TRBV18 and TRBJ1-5, is NAGVMQNPRHLVRRRGQEARLRCSPMKGHSHVYWYRQLPEEGLKFMVYLQKENIIDESGMPKERFSAEFPKEGPSILRIQQVVRGDSAAYFCASSPANSNQPQHFGDGTRLSIL.

This clone appeared a single time. V gene TRBV5-6 combines with J gene TRBJ2-3; TRBD2 matches at 7 bases. Per the germline V gene, CDR1 is SGHDT and CDR2 is YYEEEE. The CDR3 consists of 14 residues. With V trimmed by 4 bases and J by 2 bases, 4 bases remained unmatched. CDR3 protein: CASSLTSVTDTQYF. The CDR3 nucleotides are TGTGCCAGCAGCCTTACTAGCGTCACAGATACGCAGTATTTT.

This clone appeared a few times. The chain joins TRBV19 to TRBJ1-1, with 10 positions matching TRBD1. Losses at the gene ends were 6 bases for V and 5 bases for J; bases not matched to a gene: 9. This CDR3 comprises 15 residues. Per germline, CDR1 LNHDA and CDR2 SQIVND (reference sequence). Written as DNA, the CDR3 is TGTGCCAGTAGCCCCCCGACAGGGGGCTATACTGAAGCTTTCTTT. Protein: CASSPPTGGYTEAFF.

This clone has just a few counts. The rearrangement links TRBV5-1 to TRBJ2-5, with 15 bases matching TRBD2. In germline, CDR1 is SGHRS, CDR2 YFSETQ. The CDR3 has 17 residues. The trim removed 4 bases at V and 5 bases at J, leaving 9 bases unmatched. CDR3 nucleotide sequence: TGCGCCAGCAGCCAACTGGGACTAGCGGGAGGAGTGGAGACCCAGTACTTC. This translates into CASSQLGLAGGVETQYF. Full variable domain (rest looked up from reference TRBV5-1 and TRBJ2-5): KAGVTQTPRYLIKTRGQQVTLSCSPISGHRSVSWYQQTPGQGLQFLFEYFSETQRNKGNFPGRFSGRQFSNSRSEMNVSTLELGDSALYLCASSQLGLAGGVETQYFGPGTRLLVL.

The rearrangement uses TRBV9 and TRBJ1-3; D might be TRBD1 (6 bases). Germline V gene lookup returns CDR1 SGDLS and CDR2 YYNGEE. Trimming stripped 0 bases from V and 1 base from J, with 8 bases between. The CDR3 has 15 residues. The CDR3 spells CASSVAGQSGNTIYF. The CDR3 DNA sequence: TGTGCCAGCAGCGTAGCTGGACAGTCTGGAAACACCATATATTTT.

The chain is built from TRBV28 and TRBJ2-7; the match to TRBD1 covers 7 bases. V shed 0 bases, J shed 0 bases, and the junction held 8 bases outside the gene matches. The CDR3 spans 17 residues. CDR1 and CDR2 from the germline V gene are MDHEN and SYDVKM. The CDR3 is CASSLWGTGASSYEQYF. The CDR3 DNA follows: TGTGCCAGCAGTTTATGGGGTACAGGGGCGAGCTCCTACGAGCAGTACTTC. Using reference TRBV28 and TRBJ2-7 for the parts outside the CDR3, the full variable domain is DVKVTQSSRYLVKRTGEKVFLECVQDMDHENMFWYRQDPGLGLRLIYFSYDVKMKEKGDIPEGYSVSREKKERFSLILESASTNQTSMYLCASSLWGTGASSYEQYFGPGTRLTVT.

J is TRBJ1-2 and V is TRBV9, with D uncertain. Germline-derived CDR1 and CDR2 are SGDLS and YYNGEE. This CDR3 spans 13 amino acids. V lost 0 bases to trimming and J lost 4 bases, with 7 bases between them. CDR3 loop: CASSVVRGYGYTF. In DNA, the CDR3 is TGTGCCAGCAGCGTAGTTCGGGGCTATGGCTACACCTTC.

On this clone itself: Its ends do not fully match the called genes, so a read error is possible. V is TRBV6-5 and J is TRBJ2-7, with 10 positions matching TRBD1. CDR1 and CDR2 from the germline V gene are MNHEY and SVGAGI. The CDR3 extends over 16 amino acids. This CDR3 is CASSYSVGQGAYEQYF. Here the CDR3 DNA reads TGTGCCAGCAGCTACTCCGTCGGACAGGGGGCCTACGAGCAGTACTTC.

The chain uses TRBV7-3 and TRBJ1-5; weak D call: TRBD1 (6 bases). The CDR3 has 17 amino acids. V dropped 3 bases and J dropped 1 base, with 16 bases sitting between them. Germline lookup yields CDR1 SGHTA and CDR2 FQGTGA. CDR3 loop: CASSFQGLAWSNQPQHF. The DNA for the CDR3 is TGTGCCAGCAGCTTCCAGGGGCTGGCGTGGAGCAATCAGCCCCAGCATTTT.

For the CDR3, the DNA is TGTGCCAGCAGCTTAGTATACAATGAGCAGTTCTTC. This gives the protein CASSLVYNEQFF. This chain joins TRBV11-1 and TRBJ2-1, with D uncertain. CDR3 length: 12 amino acids. Trimming shortened V by 1 base and J by 4 bases, and 2 bases separated the two germline ends. Germline CDR1 is SGHAT and CDR2 is FQDESV (reference sequence).

The J gene is TRBJ2-7, the V gene TRBV28; the D is unclear. V was shortened by 7 bases and J by 9 bases, with 13 bases between the two germline ends. CDR1 is MDHEN, CDR2 SYDVKM, per germline. This CDR3 is 11 amino acids long. The DNA of the CDR3 is TGTGCCAGCACCCTGGAGACCAGGCAGTACTTC. The encoded protein is CASTLETRQYF.

The chain employs TRBV7-9 and TRBJ2-1; D is possibly TRBD1 (5 bases). CDR1 SEHNR and CDR2 FQNEAQ come from the germline V gene (reference sequence). V was cut by 1 base and J by 7 bases, with 8 bases left in between. This CDR3 region has 13 residues. The CDR3 DNA reads as TGTGCCAGCAGCTTAGTGCCAGGGAATGAGCAGTTCTTC. It specifies CASSLVPGNEQFF.

This clone was seen only a few times. The chain carries TRBV7-9 and TRBJ2-2; 7 nucleotides line up with TRBD2. Germline assignment: CDR1 SEHNR and CDR2 FQNEAQ (reference sequence). V shed 3 bases, J shed 6 bases, and the junction held 4 bases outside the gene matches. The CDR3 spans 14 residues. DNA for the CDR3: TGTGCCAGCAGCTTCCAGACTAGCTCCGGGGAGCTGTTTTTT. The encoded protein is CASSFQTSSGELFF.